Below, 30 T cell receptor beta chains from the same sample are listed, as sequenced in a study of blood T cell repertoires in COVID-19. The method was immunoSEQ multiplex PCR; TCRdb's version includes in-frame clones alone and lacks a portion of them. In the table there are more than 300,000 clones, 75% to 90% of which are singletons. Sequenced input: peripheral blood. These receptors were collected from a woman between 45 and 60 years old with COVID-19, enrolled during active disease.

This clone was counted once. One junction end does not reproduce the germline sequence, and a read error may be involved. The rearrangement links TRBV10-3 to TRBJ1-2, with a weak D call TRBD1 (6 bases). Germline CDR1 is ENHRY and CDR2 is SYGVKD. This CDR3 is 14 amino acids long. CDR3 DNA sequence: TGTGCCATCAGTGACGGGACAACAAACTACGGCTACACCTTC. It codes for CAISDGTTNYGYTF.

This rearrangement joins TRBV5-1 to TRBJ2-1; possible D gene TRBD2, 6 bases. This CDR3 comprises 15 residues. Germline CDR1 reads SGHRS; CDR2 reads YFSETQ. Trimming removed 1 base from V and 6 bases from J, with 14 bases in between. The CDR3 coding sequence is TGCGCCAGCAGCTTGCTAATAGCGGAAGGCAATGAGCAGTTCTTC. This translates into CASSLLIAEGNEQFF.

This sequence joins TRBV20-1 and TRBJ2-3; 8 nucleotides agree with TRBD2. Germline-derived CDR1 and CDR2 are DFQATT and SNEGSKA (reference sequence). J lost 2 bases, V lost 3 bases, and 4 bases had no gene match. This CDR3 region has 14 residues. CDR3 amino acids: CSASTGLVTDTQYF. The DNA for the CDR3 is TGCAGTGCTAGTACGGGACTAGTCACAGATACGCAGTATTTT.

The chain couples TRBV4-1 to TRBJ2-1; TRBD2 aligns across 11 bases. The CDR3 contains 13 residues. After removal of 1 base from V and 14 bases from J, the junction contained 4 bases not matched to a gene. Germline V gives CDR1 MGHRA, CDR2 YSYEKL. The DNA of the CDR3 is TGCGCCAGCAGCCAAGTGGGGACTAGCGGTGAGTTCTTC. This codes for CASSQVGTSGEFF.

The chain joins TRBV19 to TRBJ1-2; D is perhaps TRBD1 (5 bases). Germline CDR1 LNHDA, CDR2 SQIVND (reference sequence). The CDR3 extends over 14 amino acids. Deletions cut 10 bases from V and 8 bases from J, with 23 bases between. This chain's CDR3 is CATAPGGGLSGYTF. The CDR3 DNA is TGTGCCACCGCCCCTGGCGGGGGGTTATCGGGCTACACCTTC.

The gene calls are TRBV9 and TRBJ2-3; 8 bases are shared with TRBD2. The J segment lost 2 bases and the V segment lost 0 bases, leaving 5 bases of the junction unmatched. Germline CDR1 SGDLS, CDR2 YYNGEE. This CDR3 has 16 amino acids. The CDR3 spells CASSVGPGGHTDTQYF. The CDR3 DNA sequence: TGTGCCAGCAGCGTAGGTCCGGGAGGGCACACAGATACGCAGTATTTT.

This clone was detected only a few times. This chain links TRBV9 with TRBJ1-3; the D is unclear. This CDR3 spans 15 amino acids. The germline V gene encodes CDR1 SGDLS and CDR2 YYNGEE. V lost 2 bases and J 1 base, leaving 10 bases between the germline ends. The CDR3 reads CASSVTVTSGNTIYF. The CDR3 DNA sequence: TGTGCCAGCAGCGTGACGGTGACTTCTGGAAACACCATATATTTT.

The V call is TRBV10-2, the J call TRBJ1-2; 7 positions agree with TRBD1. The length of the CDR3 is 12 residues. Trimming took 7 bases from V and 4 from J; bases not matched to a gene: 3. Germline V gives CDR1 WSHSY, CDR2 SAAADI. The CDR3 bases are TGCGCCAGCAAACAGGGGAGCTATGGCTACACCTTC. Encoded protein: CASKQGSYGYTF.

The chain couples TRBV19 to TRBJ1-5; D remains unclear. V lost 6 bases and J 0 bases, leaving 6 bases between the germline ends. The CDR3 sequence is 13 residues long. Germline V gene lookup returns CDR1 LNHDA and CDR2 SQIVND (reference sequence). The CDR3 DNA reads TGTGCCAGTAGACAGTATAGCAATCAGCCCCAGCATTTT. The encoded protein is CASRQYSNQPQHF.

This chain joins TRBV7-9 and TRBJ2-7, with 7 positions matching TRBD1. From germline, CDR1 is SEHNR and CDR2 FQNEAQ (reference sequence). The CDR3 has 14 residues. V lost 0 bases and J lost 11; bases outside the gene matches: 10. This chain's CDR3 is CASSLATGIPPEYF. Here the CDR3 DNA reads TGTGCCAGCAGCTTAGCGACAGGGATCCCTCCGGAGTACTTC. Complete variable domain (other parts from reference TRBV7-9 and TRBJ2-7): DTGVSQNPRHKITKRGQNVTFRCDPISEHNRLYWYRQTLGQGPEFLTYFQNEAQLEKSRLLSDRFSAERPKGSFSTLEIQRTEQGDSAMYLCASSLATGIPPEYFGPGTRLTVT.

CDR3 loop: CASSLAQASYEQYF. CDR3 in DNA: TGTGCCAGCAGCTTAGCGCAAGCGAGCTACGAGCAGTACTTC. This sequence joins TRBV11-3 and TRBJ2-7; D ambiguous. V lost 1 base to trimming and J lost 3 bases, with 10 bases between them. Germline CDR1 and CDR2: SGHNT and YENEEA. The CDR3 is 14 amino acids. The variable domain in full, with the rest retrieved from reference TRBV11-3 and TRBJ2-7, is EAGVVQSPRYKIIEKKQPVAFWCNPISGHNTLYWYLQNLGQGPELLIRYENEEAVDDSQLPKDRFSAERLKGVDSTLKIQPAELGDSAVYLCASSLAQASYEQYFGPGTRLTVT.

This clone was recorded many times. The J gene is TRBJ2-3, the V gene TRBV19, with 7 bases matching TRBD2. Germline V gives CDR1 LNHDA, CDR2 SQIVND (reference sequence). The CDR3 extends over 14 amino acids. The V gene end was trimmed by 11 bases and the J gene end by 0 bases; junction bases not matched to a gene: 8. Here the CDR3 DNA reads TGTGCCGCGGGTGGCGGGAGTAGCACAGATACGCAGTATTTT. It encodes CAAGGGSSTDTQYF.

The chain combines TRBV27 with TRBJ2-7; possibly TRBD2 for D (6 bases). CDR1 and CDR2 from the germline V gene are MNHEY and SMNVEV (reference sequence). Trimming took 3 bases from V and 5 from J, leaving 14 bases between them. The CDR3 totals 14 residues. CDR3 nucleotide sequence: TGTGCCAGCAGTTTTGGAGGGACCGCCAACGAGCAGTACTTC. Amino acid sequence: CASSFGGTANEQYF.

The chain joins TRBV13 to TRBJ2-3; D might be TRBD2 (6 bases). V lost 2 bases to trimming and J lost 2 bases, with 14 bases between them. Germline CDR1 and CDR2: PRHDT and FYEKMQ (reference sequence). The CDR3 sequence is 16 residues long. The CDR3 here is CASSLLADGFTDTQYF. As DNA, the CDR3 is TGTGCCAGCAGCTTATTAGCGGACGGTTTCACAGATACGCAGTATTTT. Using reference TRBV13 and TRBJ2-3 for the parts outside the CDR3, the full variable domain is AAGVIQSPRHLIKEKRETATLKCYPIPRHDTVYWYQQGPGQDPQFLISFYEKMQSDKGSIPDRFSAQQFSDYHSELNMSSLELGDSALYFCASSLLADGFTDTQYFGPGTRLTVL.

This clone was seen a single time. The V and J genes are TRBV9 and TRBJ2-1; 13 bases line up with TRBD2. The length of the CDR3 is 15 residues. Germline CDR1 and CDR2: SGDLS and YYNGEE. V lost 4 bases, J lost 5 bases, and 3 bases stayed unmatched. CDR3 sequence: CASSRTSGRHNEQFF. For the CDR3, the DNA is TGTGCCAGCAGCCGGACTAGCGGGAGACACAATGAGCAGTTCTTC.

A few counts support this clone. The rearrangement joins TRBV19 to TRBJ1-1, with TRBD1 as a possible D gene (6 bases). Trimming took off 4 bases at V and 4 bases at J, with 10 bases between the two ends. CDR3 length: 13 residues. The germline V gene encodes CDR1 LNHDA and CDR2 SQIVND (reference sequence). The CDR3 DNA is TGTGCCAGTAGTAATCAGGGGTTCACTGAAGCTTTCTTT. It encodes CASSNQGFTEAFF.

The chain uses TRBV5-5 and TRBJ1-2; weak D call: TRBD1 (5 bases). Trimming cost V 0 bases and J 3 bases, with 12 bases left between them. Germline-derived CDR1 and CDR2 are SGHKS and YYEKEE (reference sequence). The CDR3 length is 15 residues. CDR3 nucleotides: TGTGCCAGCAGCTTGGGTTTGGGGGGATACTATGGCTACACCTTC. Its protein product is CASSLGLGGYYGYTF.

V and J are TRBV18 and TRBJ1-2; 8 positions agree with TRBD1. V was pared by 3 bases and J by 7 bases, with 7 bases of the junction left unmatched. CDR1 and CDR2 from the germline V gene are KGHSH and LQKENI. This CDR3 region has 14 residues. This chain's CDR3 is CASSPAQGGGGYTF. The CDR3 DNA is TGTGCCAGCTCACCCGCACAGGGGGGAGGTGGCTACACCTTC. Complete variable domain (other parts from reference TRBV18 and TRBJ1-2): NAGVMQNPRHLVRRRGQEARLRCSPMKGHSHVYWYRQLPEEGLKFMVYLQKENIIDESGMPKERFSAEFPKEGPSILRIQQVVRGDSAAYFCASSPAQGGGGYTFGSGTRLTVV.

This sequence joins TRBV7-8 and TRBJ1-2; D call uncertain. Trimming removed 2 bases at V and 2 bases at J, with 6 bases between. The CDR3 sequence is 13 residues long. Germline values: CDR1 SGHVS, CDR2 FQNEAQ. The CDR3 spells CASSLPKNYGYTF. CDR3 sequence (DNA): TGTGCCAGCAGCTTACCTAAGAACTATGGCTACACCTTC.

The chain employs TRBV7-9 and TRBJ1-1; D gene uncertain. The CDR3 extends over 14 amino acids. The V gene lost 2 bases and the J gene lost 6 bases, with 13 bases spanning the gap. Looked up from germline, CDR1 is SEHNR and CDR2 is FQNEAQ (reference sequence). The CDR3 DNA sequence: TGTGCCAGCAGCTTACCCACAGAAATTGCTGAAGCTTTCTTT. It specifies CASSLPTEIAEAFF.

CDR3: CASERSWVNTEAFF. The CDR3 region has the DNA TGTGCCAGCGAGAGGAGTTGGGTGAACACTGAAGCTTTCTTT. The chain combines TRBV5-5 with TRBJ1-1; D is uncertain. V was pared by 7 bases and J by 0 bases, with 13 bases between. The CDR3 covers 14 residues. Germline CDR1 and CDR2: SGHKS and YYEKEE (reference sequence).

The chain employs TRBV5-1 and TRBJ2-1; 14 nucleotides match TRBD2. CDR3 length: 20 residues. With V trimmed by 4 bases and J by 0 bases, 12 bases remained unmatched. Per germline, CDR1 SGHRS and CDR2 YFSETQ. CDR3 nucleotide sequence: TGCGCCAGCAGCAAGGTCCGACTAGCGGGAGGGCAGAGCTCCTACAATGAGCAGTTCTTC. Translation gives CASSKVRLAGGQSSYNEQFF. Using reference TRBV5-1 and TRBJ2-1 for the parts outside the CDR3, the full variable domain is KAGVTQTPRYLIKTRGQQVTLSCSPISGHRSVSWYQQTPGQGLQFLFEYFSETQRNKGNFPGRFSGRQFSNSRSEMNVSTLELGDSALYLCASSKVRLAGGQSSYNEQFFGPGTRLTVL.

This sequence joins TRBV28 and TRBJ1-1; D is unresolved. Germline CDR1 MDHEN, CDR2 SYDVKM. The germline V and J ends were trimmed by 6 bases and 4 bases, with 9 bases remaining between them. This CDR3 has 12 amino acids. The CDR3 nucleotides are TGTGCCAGCAGGGAAGCGGGCACTGAAGCTTTCTTT. Its translation: CASREAGTEAFF.

The chain combines TRBV7-2 with TRBJ2-7; D is perhaps TRBD2 (6 bases). There are 14 residues in the CDR3. Trimming removed 0 bases at V and 2 bases at J, with 8 bases between. Germline values: CDR1 SGHTA, CDR2 FQGNSA. The CDR3 loop reads CASSLAPGAYEQYF. The CDR3 nucleotides read TGTGCCAGCAGCTTAGCACCGGGGGCCTACGAGCAGTACTTC.

This chain links TRBV6-1 with TRBJ1-3; D remains unclear. Germline CDR1 reads MNHNS; CDR2 reads SASEGT. The CDR3 totals 12 residues. The germline V and J ends were trimmed by 5 bases and 4 bases, with 6 bases remaining between them. DNA of the CDR3: TGTGCCAGCAGTTTATTCGGAAACACCATATATTTT. It encodes CASSLFGNTIYF.

With regard to this clone: Other nucleotide sequences in the sample specify the same CDR3. The V and J genes are TRBV24-1 and TRBJ2-5; a weak D match, TRBD2 (6 bases). The CDR3 contains 15 residues. The germline CDR1 and CDR2 sequences are KGHDR and SFDVKD. Trimming removed 2 bases from V and 5 bases from J, with 14 bases in between. CDR3 residues: CATSDSRGPGETQYF. CDR3 sequence (DNA): TGTGCCACCAGTGATTCGCGGGGTCCAGGGGAGACCCAGTACTTC.

The chain joins TRBV5-1 to TRBJ1-1; a weak D match, TRBD1 (6 bases). The CDR3 covers 14 residues. Germline CDR1 SGHRS, CDR2 YFSETQ. Trimming took off 1 base at V and 5 bases at J, with 12 bases between the two ends. The CDR3 spells CASSLKRGATEAFF. CDR3 nucleotide sequence: TGCGCCAGCAGCTTGAAGCGGGGGGCTACTGAAGCTTTCTTT.

V usage is TRBV19 and J usage is TRBJ2-7, with 9 bases matching TRBD1. With V trimmed by 10 bases and J by 0 bases, 16 bases remained unmatched. The CDR3 covers 17 residues. Per the germline V gene, CDR1 is LNHDA and CDR2 is SQIVND (reference sequence). This CDR3 is CATKNQAGTGTSYEQYF. CDR3 coding DNA: TGTGCCACCAAGAATCAGGCCGGGACAGGGACCTCCTACGAGCAGTACTTC.

V usage is TRBV13 and J usage is TRBJ2-2, with a tentative D call TRBD1 (5 bases). The CDR3 spans 16 residues. Trimming took 1 base from V and 3 from J, leaving 12 bases between them. CDR1 is PRHDT and CDR2 is FYEKMQ in the germline V gene (reference sequence). The CDR3 protein is CASSLDDSTYTGELFF. The CDR3 region has the DNA TGTGCCAGCAGCTTAGACGACAGTACCTACACCGGGGAGCTGTTTTTT.

J is TRBJ2-7 and V is TRBV5-1, with D unresolved. CDR1 and CDR2 from the germline V gene are SGHRS and YFSETQ. The CDR3 covers 14 residues. V dropped 0 bases and J dropped 2 bases, with 9 bases sitting between them. The CDR3: CASSLGLTTYEQYF. In nucleotides, the CDR3 is TGCGCCAGCAGCTTGGGACTCACCACCTACGAGCAGTACTTC.